This T cell receptor beta chain was observed in a study of T cell responses to AZD1222 COVID-19 vaccine. Study conclusions and caveats: The peak T cell response came first, and repertoires were sampled only after it. Among those given AZD1222, only 5 to 7 were seropositive at baseline.

Measured with immunoSEQ multiplex PCR; TCRdb has only the in-frame clones, and not every one. The sample has some 120,000 clones, 75% to 90% seen once. With regard to this clone: Its specificity is unknown.

Here the sequenced sample was peripheral blood, taken on day 0 of AZD1222 vaccination. This TCR was sampled from an adult in good health.

CDR3 sequence reads: CASSPDGTYEQYF. CDR3 nucleotide sequence: TGTGCCAGCAGCCCGGACGGGACCTACGAGCAGTACTTC. The rearrangement links TRBV4-2 to TRBJ2-7; D may be TRBD2 (5 bases). CDR1 LGHNA and CDR2 YNFKEQ come from the germline V gene. CDR3 length: 13 residues. V was shortened by 4 bases and J by 2 bases, with 9 bases between the two germline ends.